What follows are 9 T cell receptor beta chains derived from one specimen sequenced in a study of technical replicates of blood from a few donors. Sequenced by immunoSEQ multiplex PCR; TCRdb stores in-frame clones only, minus some. The sample contains tens of thousands of clones, about 95% of which appear only once. Material: T cells isolated from PBMCs. Receptors were obtained from a human donor in good health.

The chain carries TRBV2 and TRBJ2-3, with TRBD2 matching 11 bases. The trim removed 10 bases at V and 5 bases at J, leaving 14 bases unmatched. CDR3 length: 16 amino acids. Germline V gives CDR1 SNHLY, CDR2 FYNNEI. The DNA for the CDR3 is TGTGCCACCGCCCCGGGACTAGCGGCCAGGGAAGATACGCAGTATTTT. Translated, it gives CATAPGLAAREDTQYF.

The V and J genes are TRBV19 and TRBJ1-1, with 8 nucleotides matching TRBD1. With V trimmed by 8 bases and J by 2 bases, 7 bases remained unmatched. The germline gives CDR1 LNHDA, CDR2 SQIVND (reference sequence). The CDR3 length is 14 residues. The CDR3 region has the DNA TGTGCCAGTGAGACAGGGGCCCTAAACACTGAAGCTTTCTTT. Protein: CASETGALNTEAFF.

The chain links TRBV4-1 to TRBJ2-3; the match to TRBD2 covers 8 bases. V was pared by 0 bases and J by 0 bases, with 14 bases of the junction left unmatched. CDR1 MGHRA and CDR2 YSYEKL come from the germline V gene. There are 20 residues in the CDR3. DNA of the CDR3: TGCGCCAGCAGCCAAGATCGAAACGGGAGGGCCGCAACGAGCACAGATACGCAGTATTTT. It codes for CASSQDRNGRAATSTDTQYF.

The chain links TRBV6-5 to TRBJ2-7; TRBD2 aligns across 9 bases. There are 14 residues in the CDR3. Germline V gene data show CDR1 as MNHEY and CDR2 as SVGAGI. V lost 4 bases, J lost 7 bases, and 8 bases stayed unmatched. The CDR3 reads CASSFAGGPGEQYF. The DNA for the CDR3 is TGTGCCAGCAGTTTCGCGGGAGGGCCAGGGGAGCAGTACTTC.

The V and J genes are TRBV2 and TRBJ1-3; D is ambiguous. The V end was cut by 2 bases, the J end by 0 bases, with 11 bases between. CDR1 is SNHLY, CDR2 FYNNEI, per germline. The CDR3 totals 16 residues. CDR3 residues: CASSEFVGNSGNTIYF. The DNA of the CDR3 is TGTGCCAGCAGTGAATTTGTCGGGAACTCTGGAAACACCATATATTTT.

V usage is TRBV4-2 and J usage is TRBJ1-2, with 8 positions matching TRBD1. Germline values: CDR1 LGHNA, CDR2 YNFKEQ. The trim removed 0 bases at V and 3 bases at J, leaving 3 bases unmatched. This CDR3 spans 15 amino acids. The CDR3 protein is CASSQEAGGHYGYTF. CDR3 DNA sequence: TGTGCCAGCAGCCAAGAAGCAGGGGGCCACTATGGCTACACCTTC.

The chain has TRBV4-2 and TRBJ2-7, with D tentatively TRBD1 (5 bases). CDR1 LGHNA and CDR2 YNFKEQ come from the germline V gene. V gave up 1 base and J gave up 7 bases, with 20 bases separating them. The CDR3 covers 16 residues. CDR3 in DNA: TGTGCCAGCAGCCAAGGAAGACAGTCCTCTATAGGAGAGCAGTACTTC. Protein sequence: CASSQGRQSSIGEQYF.

V is TRBV4-1 and J is TRBJ1-1, with D maybe TRBD1 (6 bases). Germline CDR1 MGHRA, CDR2 YSYEKL. The V and J ends lost 4 bases and 3 bases respectively, with 9 bases between them. The CDR3 has 13 amino acids. DNA for the CDR3: TGCGCCAGCAGCCTGACAGGCCACACTGAAGCTTTCTTT. Protein sequence: CASSLTGHTEAFF.

This clone came up once. J is TRBJ2-3 and V is TRBV13; the D gene is possibly TRBD1 (6 bases). This CDR3 is built from 14 residues. Germline V CDR1 and CDR2: PRHDT, FYEKMQ (reference sequence). V was shortened by 7 bases and J by 3 bases, with 14 bases between the two germline ends. CDR3 in amino acids: CASTDTGLTDTQYF. The CDR3 coding sequence is TGTGCCAGCACGGACACAGGGTTAACAGATACGCAGTATTTT.